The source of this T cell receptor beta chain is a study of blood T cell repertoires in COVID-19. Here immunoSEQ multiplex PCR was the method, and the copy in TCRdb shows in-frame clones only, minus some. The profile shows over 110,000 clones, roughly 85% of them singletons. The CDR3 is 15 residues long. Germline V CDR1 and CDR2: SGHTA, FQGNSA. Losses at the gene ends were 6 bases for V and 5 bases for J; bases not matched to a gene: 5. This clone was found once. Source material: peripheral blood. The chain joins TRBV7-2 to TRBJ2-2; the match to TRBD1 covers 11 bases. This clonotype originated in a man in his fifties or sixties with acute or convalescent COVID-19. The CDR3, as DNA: TGTGCCAGCAGTCACGGACAGGGGGCAACCGGGGAGCTGTTTTTT. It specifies CASSHGQGATGELFF.